These 11 T cell receptor beta chains share one sample of origin, sequenced in a study of T-cell memory formation after mild COVID-19. TCRdb fed the 5' RACE reads into MiXCR, producing one record per CDR3 protein. The profile covers tens of thousands of distinct CDR3 sequences, with about 16% appearing a single time and about two fifths taken by the ten largest. Material: PBMCs or a T cell subset sorted from them (not recorded which). The receptors derive from a man younger than 35 who had mild COVID-19 (a few samples of this study predate the infection). Cell type and time point are not known.

The table lists this clonotype with many counts. The gene calls are TRBV7-2 and TRBJ2-5, with D possibly being TRBD2 (5 bases). The CDR3 spans 13 residues. Germline values: CDR1 SGHTA, CDR2 FQGNSA. V dropped 5 bases and J dropped 4 bases, with 11 bases sitting between them. The CDR3 DNA sequence: TGTGCCAGCAGCCCCGAGGGATTAGAGACCCAGTACTTC. This codes for CASSPEGLETQYF.

This clonotype was seen a few times. The chain uses TRBV19 and TRBJ1-1; D unresolved. CDR1 LNHDA and CDR2 SQIVND come from the germline V gene (reference sequence). V gave up 3 bases and J gave up 4 bases, with 9 bases separating them. The CDR3 length is 13 residues. The CDR3 is CASSMVPGTEAFF. The CDR3 DNA reads TGTGCCAGTAGTATGGTTCCGGGCACTGAAGCTTTCTTT.

This clonotype was seen a few times. This sequence joins TRBV7-8 and TRBJ1-2; D gene ambiguous. The V gene lost 1 base and the J gene lost 8 bases, with 11 bases spanning the gap. Germline assignment: CDR1 SGHVS and CDR2 FQNEAQ. This CDR3 region has 13 residues. CDR3 loop: CASSLGAGTGYTF. CDR3 sequence (DNA): TGTGCCAGCAGCTTAGGGGCCGGAACCGGCTACACCTTC.

This chain uses TRBV10-2 with TRBJ2-7; 7 bases fit TRBD2. The germline V gene encodes CDR1 WSHSY and CDR2 SAAADI. The ends lost 3 bases at V and 0 bases at J; junction bases unmatched: 8. The CDR3 has 16 residues. CDR3 loop: CASSDFGLADSYEQYF. The CDR3 bases are TGCGCCAGCAGTGATTTTGGGCTAGCGGACTCCTACGAGCAGTACTTC.

The CDR3 spells CASSYWKGAETQYF. The CDR3 DNA reads as TGTGCCAGCAGTTACTGGAAGGGCGCGGAGACCCAGTACTTC. The chain combines TRBV6-7 with TRBJ2-5; D is ambiguous. TRBV6-7 is labeled an ORF, and its function is uncertain. The V and J ends lost 1 base and 5 bases respectively, with 11 bases between them. The CDR3 is 14 amino acids.

This clonotype was seen a handful of times. V usage is TRBV29-1 and J usage is TRBJ2-7; 8 bases are a match to TRBD1. Trimming at V came to 3 bases and at J to 2 bases, leaving 12 bases not matched to a gene. This CDR3 comprises 16 residues. Germline loops: CDR1 SQVTM, CDR2 ANQGSEA. Written as DNA, the CDR3 is TGCAGCGTTGACGGGGCGGCAGGGGGCAACGCCTACGAGCAGTACTTC. Amino acid sequence: CSVDGAAGGNAYEQYF.

In its sample, this clonotype was seen many times. V and J are TRBV29-1 and TRBJ2-5; weak D call: TRBD1 (5 bases). With 4 bases removed from V and 0 bases from J, the gap between germline ends came to 9 bases. Per germline, CDR1 SQVTM and CDR2 ANQGSEA. This CDR3 comprises 13 residues. The DNA of the CDR3 is TGCAGCGTTGTGACAGCCTACCAAGAGACCCAGTACTTC. This codes for CSVVTAYQETQYF.

The chain uses TRBV11-2 and TRBJ1-3; D ambiguous. The CDR3 is 11 amino acids. The V end was cut by 7 bases, the J end by 8 bases, with 9 bases between. Germline CDR1 is SGHAT and CDR2 is FQNNGV. The CDR3 here is CASNLGDTIYF. The CDR3 nucleotides are TGTGCCAGCAACCTCGGAGACACCATATATTTT.

This clonotype has just a few counts. The rearrangement links TRBV7-6 to TRBJ2-7, with TRBD2 as a possible D gene (6 bases). This CDR3 has 17 residues. Trimming shortened V by 5 bases and J by 0 bases, and 20 bases separated the two germline ends. Germline assignment: CDR1 SGHVS and CDR2 FNYEAQ. CDR3 DNA sequence: TGTGCCAGCAGCCATCTGGGAGGCAGGACCGTCTCCTACGAGCAGTACTTC. Translation gives CASSHLGGRTVSYEQYF.

This sequence joins TRBV11-1 and TRBJ2-1; the D gene could be TRBD1 or TRBD2 (6 bases each). The CDR3 runs 16 residues. In germline, CDR1 is SGHAT, CDR2 FQDESV (reference sequence). Between the trimmed V and J ends, which lost 5 bases and 2 bases, there was a span of 16 bases. The DNA of the CDR3 is TGTGCCAGCAGCCTAAAACACAGGGAGGCCTACAATGAGCAGTTCTTC. It yields the protein CASSLKHREAYNEQFF.

CDR3 coding DNA: TGTGCCATCAGGCAGGCGAAAGAGACCCAGTACTTC. Encoded protein: CAIRQAKETQYF. V usage is TRBV7-9 and J usage is TRBJ2-5; D unresolved. Trimming shortened V by 10 bases and J by 3 bases, and 12 bases separated the two germline ends. This CDR3 comprises 12 residues. Germline CDR1 is SEHNR and CDR2 is FQNEAQ (reference sequence).